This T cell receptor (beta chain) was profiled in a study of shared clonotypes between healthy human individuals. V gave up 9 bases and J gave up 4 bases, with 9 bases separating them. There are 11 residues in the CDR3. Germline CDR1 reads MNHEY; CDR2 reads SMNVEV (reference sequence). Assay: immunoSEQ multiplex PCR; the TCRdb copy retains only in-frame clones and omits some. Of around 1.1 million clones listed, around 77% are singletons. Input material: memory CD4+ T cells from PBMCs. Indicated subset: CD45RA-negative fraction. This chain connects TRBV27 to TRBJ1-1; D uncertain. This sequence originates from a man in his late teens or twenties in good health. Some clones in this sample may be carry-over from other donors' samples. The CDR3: CASFSGTEAFF. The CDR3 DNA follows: TGTGCCAGTTTTTCCGGCACTGAAGCTTTCTTT.